This T cell receptor (beta chain) was recorded in a study of T cells in Graves' hyperthyroidism and ophthalmopathy. Per the germline V gene, CDR1 is SGHRS and CDR2 is YFSETQ. Trimming stripped 4 bases from V and 6 bases from J, with 14 bases between. The CDR3 length is 14 residues. Amplification of TCR beta CDR3 regions used RNA as the template. Using the HTBI primer set, a first-round RT-PCR was run on the TCR CDR3. TCRdb recomputed calls from the multiplex PCR reads with MiXCR, one row per CDR3 protein. The sample lists about 300,000 distinct CDR3 sequences, roughly a fifth occurring once. Source material: blood. The clonotype was recovered from a middle-aged man with Graves' ophthalmopathy. The rearrangement links TRBV5-1 to TRBJ2-1; a weak D match, TRBD1 (8 bases). Here the CDR3 DNA reads TGCGCCAGCAGCCCGGACAGGGAGGGCAATGAGCAGTTCTTC. Translating it yields CASSPDREGNEQFF.